Presented here are 29 T cell receptor beta chains from one specimen sequenced in a study of cytomegalovirus exposure and HLA in healthy donors. The primer mix had 60 Vbeta and 13 Jbeta primers. Libraries were prepared by immunoSEQ multiplex PCR; TCRdb keeps only in-frame clonotypes and omits some of them. In the table there are some 150,000 clones, about 78% of which are singletons. Material: PBMCs. The receptor source for this set is a man in his fifties or sixties in good health and CMV-seropositive.

There are a few counts of this clone. The V call is TRBV7-2, the J call TRBJ1-1; weak D call: TRBD1 (6 bases). This CDR3 is built from 15 residues. V was trimmed by 1 base and J by 3 bases, leaving 12 bases between them. The V gene's germline CDR1 is SGHTA and CDR2 FQGNSA. This CDR3 is CASSLEQGRHTEAFF. The DNA for the CDR3 is TGTGCCAGCAGCTTAGAGCAGGGGCGGCACACTGAAGCTTTCTTT.

This chain joins TRBV29-1 and TRBJ1-4, with D maybe TRBD1 (5 bases). Germline CDR1 is SQVTM and CDR2 is ANQGSEA. There are 12 residues in the CDR3. With 4 bases removed from V and 4 bases from J, the gap between germline ends came to 7 bases. The DNA of the CDR3 is TGCAGCGTTGGACAGCTTAATGAAAAACTGTTTTTT. The encoded protein is CSVGQLNEKLFF.

This chain connects TRBV28 to TRBJ2-5; a weak D match, TRBD1 (10 bases). The CDR3 has 13 amino acids. V dropped 7 bases and J dropped 9 bases, with 18 bases sitting between them. CDR1 and CDR2 (germline): MDHEN, SYDVKM. In nucleotides, the CDR3 is TGTGCCAGCATGGCTAGCGGGACAGGGGCCCAGTACTTC. Translation gives CASMASGTGAQYF.

The chain uses TRBV4-2 and TRBJ2-7; D not resolved. Germline loops: CDR1 LGHNA, CDR2 YNFKEQ. V dropped 0 bases and J dropped 0 bases, with 9 bases sitting between them. This CDR3 spans 15 amino acids. The DNA for the CDR3 is TGTGCCAGCAGCCAAGAAACGTTTAGCTCCTACGAGCAGTACTTC. As protein: CASSQETFSSYEQYF.

The V and J genes are TRBV7-2 and TRBJ1-5, with D possibly being TRBD1 (5 bases). CDR3 length: 14 residues. Trimming removed 5 bases at V and 4 bases at J, with 12 bases between. Germline CDR1 and CDR2: SGHTA and FQGNSA. CDR3 residues: CASSPGGGNQPQHF. The CDR3 nucleotides read TGTGCCAGCAGCCCCGGGGGGGGGAATCAGCCCCAGCATTTT.

This clone was recorded only once. The rearrangement links TRBV7-9 to TRBJ1-1, with 8 bases aligning to TRBD1. Germline V gene data show CDR1 as SEHNR and CDR2 as FQNEAQ (reference sequence). The CDR3 runs to 14 residues. The junction had 3 bases not matched to a gene; V was cut back by 5 bases and J by 1 base. CDR3 in DNA: TGTGCCAGCAGCGCGGACAGGGCGAACACTGAAGCTTTCTTT. It translates to CASSADRANTEAFF.

This chain uses TRBV18 with TRBJ2-7, with TRBD2 matching over 10 bases. The V gene end was trimmed by 0 bases and the J gene end by 1 base; junction bases not matched to a gene: 0. The CDR3 covers 15 residues. Germline V gene lookup returns CDR1 KGHSH and CDR2 LQKENI. CDR3 sequence reads: CASSPPTSGSYEQYF. Written as DNA, the CDR3 is TGTGCCAGCTCACCACCGACTAGCGGGTCCTACGAGCAGTACTTC.

The chain joins TRBV5-1 to TRBJ1-1; no definite D call. Trimming stripped 7 bases from V and 1 base from J, with 11 bases between. This CDR3 has 13 residues. Per the germline V gene, CDR1 is SGHRS and CDR2 is YFSETQ. CDR3 coding DNA: TGCGCCAGCGGAACAGTCCCGAACACTGAAGCTTTCTTT. Its protein product is CASGTVPNTEAFF.

The V and J genes are TRBV15 and TRBJ1-1, with 10 bases aligning to TRBD1. The trim removed 5 bases at V and 5 bases at J, leaving 5 bases unmatched. The germline V gene has CDR1 LNHNV and CDR2 YYDKDF (reference sequence). The CDR3 runs to 14 residues. CDR3 amino acids: CATSPDRGMTEAFF. The CDR3 region has the DNA TGTGCCACCAGCCCGGACAGGGGGATGACTGAAGCTTTCTTT.

The rearrangement links TRBV19 to TRBJ1-5; D is undetermined. The CDR3 loop spans 15 amino acids. The germline V gene encodes CDR1 LNHDA and CDR2 SQIVND (reference sequence). The ends were cut back, 7 bases at V and 0 bases at J, with 13 bases in the middle. CDR3 coding DNA: TGTGCCAGTACAGGAGGAGGGTTTAGCAATCAGCCCCAGCATTTT. Protein: CASTGGGFSNQPQHF.

Worth noting for this clone: Other DNA sequences from this sample encode an identical CDR3 as well. V usage is TRBV19 and J usage is TRBJ1-2; TRBD1 aligns across 7 bases. Germline lookup yields CDR1 LNHDA and CDR2 SQIVND (reference sequence). V dropped 3 bases and J dropped 5; count of bases not matched to a gene: 3. The CDR3 contains 13 residues. The CDR3 coding sequence is TGTGCCAGTAGTATCGGGACAGCATATGGCTACACCTTC. This encodes CASSIGTAYGYTF.

This clone was observed a few times. The rearrangement uses TRBV27 and TRBJ1-1; tentative D call: TRBD1 (6 bases). Germline values: CDR1 MNHEY, CDR2 SMNVEV (reference sequence). The CDR3 totals 13 residues. Trimming took 5 bases from V and 5 from J, leaving 12 bases between them. CDR3 in DNA: TGTGCCAGCAGTCCCCGAAGGGGGACTGAAGCTTTCTTT. Translation: CASSPRRGTEAFF.

This clone was observed a few times. The chain is built from TRBV11-3 and TRBJ2-1; 14 bases agree with TRBD2. Per the germline V gene, CDR1 is SGHNT and CDR2 is YENEEA. V dropped 0 bases and J dropped 0; count of bases not matched to a gene: 4. CDR3 length: 19 residues. DNA of the CDR3: TGTGCCAGCAGCTTAGAAGGGACTAGCGGGAGCCCCTCCTACAATGAGCAGTTCTTC. Translation: CASSLEGTSGSPSYNEQFF.

Only a few counts were recorded for this clone. V gene TRBV7-2 combines with J gene TRBJ2-5, with TRBD2 as a possible D gene (6 bases). The DNA matches TRBJ2-7 better at its end, which makes the J call doubtful. Germline-derived CDR1 and CDR2 are SGHTA and FQGNSA. This CDR3 region has 14 residues. The CDR3 DNA sequence: TGTGCCAGCGGACCGCGGGCTAGCGCCTACGAGCAGTACTTC. This codes for CASGPRASAYEQYF.

The rearrangement joins TRBV25-1 to TRBJ2-3, with D tentatively TRBD2 (5 bases). Per germline, CDR1 MGHDK and CDR2 SYGVNS. This CDR3 spans 14 amino acids. V dropped 11 bases and J dropped 2 bases, with 17 bases sitting between them. CDR3 amino acids: CASKDSKYTDTQYF. CDR3 nucleotides: TGTGCCTCCAAGGACTCCAAATACACAGATACGCAGTATTTT. Based on the CDR3 plus reference TRBV25-1 and TRBJ2-3, the full variable domain is EADIYQTPRYLVIGTGKKITLECSQTMGHDKMYWYQQDPGMELHLIHYSYGVNSTEKGDLSSESTVSRIRTEHFPLTLESARPSHTSQYLCASKDSKYTDTQYFGPGTRLTVL.

In nucleotides, the CDR3 is TGTGCCAGCCAGGACAGGGTACGAACTGAAGCTTTCTTT. This gives the protein CASQDRVRTEAFF. This chain uses TRBV27 with TRBJ1-1; 8 bases line up with TRBD1. Looked up from germline, CDR1 is MNHEY and CDR2 is SMNVEV (reference sequence). This CDR3 has 13 residues. V gave up 8 bases and J gave up 5 bases; unmatched junction bases: 7.

The V call is TRBV6-1, the J call TRBJ2-3; 8 positions agree with TRBD2. Trimming cost V 6 bases and J 7 bases; bases outside gene matches: 6. This CDR3 is built from 13 residues. Germline V lookup: CDR1 MNHNS, CDR2 SASEGT. The CDR3 loop reads CASRTSGSNTQYF. The CDR3 DNA sequence: TGTGCCAGCAGAACCAGCGGGAGTAATACGCAGTATTTT.

The sample holds a few counts of this clone. This chain joins TRBV28 and TRBJ2-3; perhaps TRBD2 as D (5 bases). The CDR3 is 16 amino acids. Looked up from germline, CDR1 is MDHEN and CDR2 is SYDVKM. Trimming took 1 base from V and 2 from J, leaving 13 bases between them. This CDR3 reads CASSLSRGFNTDTQYF. The CDR3 nucleotides read TGTGCCAGCAGTTTATCCCGGGGTTTCAACACAGATACGCAGTATTTT.

This chain joins TRBV7-9 and TRBJ1-2; perhaps TRBD1 as D (5 bases). Germline V lookup: CDR1 SEHNR, CDR2 FQNEAQ (reference sequence). This CDR3 spans 13 amino acids. V was shortened by 5 bases and J by 0 bases, with 7 bases between the two germline ends. CDR3 sequence: CASSPTANYGYTF. CDR3 DNA: TGTGCCAGCAGCCCGACAGCTAACTATGGCTACACCTTC.

J is TRBJ1-1 and V is TRBV20-1; perhaps TRBD1 as D (5 bases). CDR1 is DFQATT and CDR2 is SNEGSKA in the germline V gene (reference sequence). This CDR3 spans 10 amino acids. The V end was cut by 3 bases, the J end by 6 bases, with 5 bases between. CDR3 in DNA: TGCAGTGCTAGCAGGGCTGAAGCTTTCTTT. Its protein is CSASRAEAFF.

The chain joins TRBV7-9 to TRBJ2-2; a weak D match, TRBD2 (5 bases). The V and J ends lost 6 bases and 7 bases respectively, with 12 bases between them. There are 13 residues in the CDR3. CDR1 is SEHNR, CDR2 FQNEAQ, per germline (reference sequence). The CDR3 DNA follows: TGTGCCAGCAGTTGGACCGGGGTCGGGGAGCTGTTTTTT. Translated: CASSWTGVGELFF.

The chain employs TRBV18 and TRBJ2-7, with D uncertain. The germline V and J ends were trimmed by 2 bases and 0 bases, with 11 bases remaining between them. CDR1 and CDR2 (germline): KGHSH, LQKENI. This CDR3 has 15 amino acids. CDR3 sequence reads: CASSPGPRSSYEQYF. CDR3 bases: TGTGCCAGCTCACCAGGCCCAAGGAGCTCCTACGAGCAGTACTTC.

CDR3 residues: CASGRGGQVISPLHF. CDR3 DNA sequence: TGTGCCAGCGGTAGGGGGGGACAGGTAATTTCACCCCTCCACTTT. The chain uses TRBV5-6 and TRBJ1-6, with TRBD1 matching 8 bases. V lost 7 bases, J lost 9 bases, and 12 bases stayed unmatched. This CDR3 comprises 15 residues. Germline CDR1 is SGHDT and CDR2 is YYEEEE.

This chain joins TRBV2 and TRBJ1-6; D uncertain. The CDR3 sequence is 16 residues long. Germline values: CDR1 SNHLY, CDR2 FYNNEI. Trimming cost V 6 bases and J 0 bases, with 12 bases left between them. The CDR3, as DNA: TGTGCCAGCAGGGGTCCGGGGAGCTCCTATAATTCACCCCTCCACTTT. Translating gives CASRGPGSSYNSPLHF.

This rearrangement joins TRBV7-8 to TRBJ2-7; D is perhaps TRBD1 (6 bases). Germline-derived CDR1 and CDR2 are SGHVS and FQNEAQ. V was pared by 1 base and J by 6 bases, with 19 bases between. This CDR3 is 16 amino acids long. The CDR3 region is CASSLVVGTRGSEQYF. CDR3 bases: TGTGCCAGCAGCTTAGTTGTGGGGACAAGGGGCAGCGAGCAGTACTTC.

The CDR3 DNA reads as TGTGCCAGCAGCTTAGTGGGCGCACCCTCGGGGGATACGCAGTATTTT. It codes for CASSLVGAPSGDTQYF. The chain carries TRBV7-6 and TRBJ2-3, with D perhaps TRBD2 (5 bases). The CDR3 consists of 16 residues. Trimming removed 1 base from V and 6 bases from J, with 17 bases in between. Germline CDR1 is SGHVS and CDR2 is FNYEAQ.

The chain couples TRBV10-3 to TRBJ1-2; D is uncertain. The CDR3 totals 13 residues. Germline-derived CDR1 and CDR2 are ENHRY and SYGVKD. Trimming shortened V by 4 bases and J by 0 bases, and 6 bases separated the two germline ends. The CDR3 reads CAISVQTNYGYTF. CDR3 in DNA: TGTGCCATCAGTGTGCAGACTAACTATGGCTACACCTTC.

The chain recombines TRBV7-6 with TRBJ2-7; 8 bases agree with TRBD1. V trimming: 0 bases; J trimming: 7 bases; junction bases outside the gene matches: 8. The CDR3 spans 15 residues. Looked up from germline, CDR1 is SGHVS and CDR2 is FNYEAQ. CDR3: CASSLALQGAGEQYF. The CDR3 DNA reads TGTGCCAGCAGCTTAGCGCTGCAGGGGGCAGGGGAGCAGTACTTC.

The sample holds a few counts of this clone. The V and J genes are TRBV7-2 and TRBJ2-2, with 8 bases fitting TRBD1. V lost 3 bases and J lost 7; bases outside the gene matches: 4. Germline V gives CDR1 SGHTA, CDR2 FQGNSA. This CDR3 is built from 14 residues. The chain's CDR3 is CASSFQGAIGELFF. The DNA for the CDR3 is TGTGCCAGCAGCTTTCAGGGGGCGATCGGGGAGCTGTTTTTT.